This T cell receptor (beta chain) was identified in a study of blood T cells in healthy people across ages. Overall study results and limits: Age brought a roughly linear fall in TCR beta diversity measured per million T cells. Higher diversity, along with more naive CD4+ cells, distinguished long-lived donors from aged donors.

The CDR3 totals 14 residues. With 0 bases removed from V and 3 bases from J, the gap between germline ends came to 10 bases. The V gene's germline CDR1 is DFQATT and CDR2 SNEGSKA (reference sequence). Through a sample-barcoded 5' primer and a J-beta primer mix, a second PCR was run for 7 to 11 cycles. Every sample gave at least 3 million paired-end reads containing CDR3. MiXCR, run by TCRdb on the 5' RACE reads, gives a single entry per CDR3 protein. The repertoire holds hundreds of thousands of distinct CDR3 sequences, with roughly two fifths as singletons. Many counts were recorded for this clonotype. The target antigen is unknown.

The source is a man older than 75 in good health. The J gene is TRBJ2-3, the V gene TRBV20-1, with no clear D. The sample consisted of blood. DNA of the CDR3: TGCAGTGCTAGAGAAGGTAGCCGAACAGATACGCAGTATTTT. Residues: CSAREGSRTDTQYF.